The T cell receptor (beta chain) under discussion was sequenced for a study of beta chain features in type 1 diabetes. As to this clone: Antigen unknown. An end of the junction does not agree with germline; a read error may underlie this.

Germline V CDR1 and CDR2: GTSNPN, SVGIG (reference sequence). The CDR3 extends over 12 amino acids. The authors took one heparinised blood draw, averaging approximately 120 mL, from each donor. Study-level points and caveats: The study found that naive, central memory and Treg TCRB repertoires appeared more similar in patients than in healthy donors. It was not settled here whether HLA type affects TCRB rearrangement.

Sequencing targeted expressed TCRB transcripts, as all isolated RNA had been reverse transcribed. Assay used: immunoSEQ multiplex PCR; TCRdb lists only in-frame clones, some missing. The table has approximately 200,000 clones, around 9.6% seen once. The V gene is TRBV30, the J gene TRBJ2-1; possible D gene TRBD1, 7 bases. The sequenced material came from naive CD4+ T cells from blood. This sequence was found in a woman between 18 and 29 years old in good health. CDR3 protein: CARRGPYNEQFF. The CDR3 nucleotides read TGTGCCCGGAGGGGGCCCTACAATGAGCAGTTCTTC.